This record looks at one T cell receptor (beta chain) sequence and its context. Its specificity is unknown. This entry belongs to a study of cytomegalovirus exposure and HLA in healthy donors. General study points: The study had only CMV serostatus as immune exposure information. Further analysis was carried out later, and it showed several of the most significant clusters appearing linked to common viral pathogens. Later findings reportedly placed an Asian-associated ancestry cluster below the approximately 670-donor mean for N-insertions. The authors excluded some V segments, including TRBV6-2 and TRBV6-3, as indistinguishable.

V gave up 0 bases and J gave up 0 bases, with 7 bases separating them. Germline-derived CDR1 and CDR2 are SGHDT and YYEEEE. This CDR3 is 16 amino acids long. PCR was performed using 60 Vbeta and 13 Jbeta primers. The table came from immunoSEQ multiplex PCR; TCRdb's copy has only in-frame clones and leaves some out. Of about 160,000 clones listed, 65% to 85% are singletons. This TCR derives from a young woman in good health and CMV-seronegative. The sample was PBMCs. The chain employs TRBV5-6 and TRBJ1-6, with D hard to call. The CDR3 DNA sequence: TGTGCCAGCAGCTTGGGCGGAAGCTCCTATAATTCACCCCTCCACTTT. Protein sequence: CASSLGGSSYNSPLHF.